These 21 T cell receptor beta chains originate from one sample sequenced in a study of T cell responses to AZD1222 COVID-19 vaccine. Libraries were prepared by immunoSEQ multiplex PCR; TCRdb keeps only in-frame clonotypes and omits some of them. The sample contains 140,000 to 150,000 clones, 92% of which appear only once. Specimen: peripheral blood, collected 28 days after the second AZD1222 dose. Receptors originate from an adult who received the AZD1222 COVID-19 vaccine.

This chain links TRBV6-1 with TRBJ1-4, with D unclear. V lost 3 bases to trimming and J lost 5 bases, with 13 bases between them. The CDR3 consists of 15 residues. Germline lookup yields CDR1 MNHNS and CDR2 SASEGT. CDR3 in amino acids: CASSENLKRNEKLFF. DNA for the CDR3: TGTGCCAGCAGTGAGAACCTAAAACGGAATGAAAAACTGTTTTTT.

The chain couples TRBV10-3 to TRBJ1-2; D is perhaps TRBD1 (5 bases). V lost 8 bases and J lost 4, with 14 bases in between. Per the germline V gene, CDR1 is ENHRY and CDR2 is SYGVKD. CDR3 length: 13 amino acids. CDR3 residues: CAIGQGLIYGYTF. The CDR3 DNA sequence: TGTGCCATCGGTCAGGGTTTAATCTATGGCTACACCTTC.

The chain employs TRBV11-2 and TRBJ1-2; D gene ambiguous. The V end was cut by 6 bases, the J end by 8 bases, with 16 bases between. In germline, CDR1 is SGHAT, CDR2 FQNNGV. The CDR3 covers 13 residues. As DNA, the CDR3 is TGTGCCAGCAGTAGTCCCGGGGATCGGGGCTACACCTTC. It encodes CASSSPGDRGYTF.

This chain links TRBV7-9 with TRBJ2-3, with a tentative D call TRBD2 (6 bases). The CDR3 extends over 15 amino acids. V was pared by 5 bases and J by 5 bases, with 17 bases between. Germline V gene sequence: CDR1 SEHNR, CDR2 FQNEAQ (reference sequence). The CDR3 coding sequence is TGTGCCAGCAGCCTTCTAGCGCCTGTGGGAGATACGCAGTATTTT. Translation: CASSLLAPVGDTQYF.

V usage is TRBV4-3 and J usage is TRBJ2-5; 8 bases match TRBD1. Trimming took 4 bases from V and 5 from J; bases not matched to a gene: 15. Germline CDR1 reads LGHNA; CDR2 reads YSLEER. The CDR3 is 17 amino acids. The CDR3 loop is CASSRTRGTGQGETQYF. For the CDR3, the DNA is TGCGCCAGCAGCCGAACTAGAGGGACAGGCCAGGGGGAGACCCAGTACTTC.

The chain uses TRBV6-2 or TRBV6-3 and TRBJ1-2, with unresolved D. With 0 bases removed from V and 4 bases from J, the gap between germline ends came to 9 bases. The CDR3 has 14 residues. CDR1 is MNHEY and CDR2 is SVGEGT in the germline V gene. CDR3 nucleotides: TGTGCCAGCAGTTACTCACGGGAAACCTATGGCTACACCTTC. Translation gives CASSYSRETYGYTF.

J is TRBJ1-5 and V is TRBV15; D not resolved. Deletions cut 5 bases from V and 2 bases from J, with 16 bases between. CDR1 is LNHNV, CDR2 YYDKDF, per germline (reference sequence). This CDR3 is built from 16 residues. The CDR3 spells CATSGIRVGGNQPQHF. DNA for the CDR3: TGTGCCACCAGCGGTATTAGGGTTGGGGGCAATCAGCCCCAGCATTTT.

The chain has TRBV27 and TRBJ1-1, with 8 nucleotides matching TRBD1. CDR1 MNHEY and CDR2 SMNVEV come from the germline V gene (reference sequence). J was trimmed by 5 bases and V by 2 bases; bases with no gene match: 4. CDR3 length equals 14 residues. The DNA of the CDR3 is TGTGCCAGCAGTTTAGGGACAGGTGGTACTGAAGCTTTCTTT. It yields the protein CASSLGTGGTEAFF.

The chain uses TRBV3-1 (or the pseudogene TRBV3-2) and TRBJ1-5; D not resolved. Germline CDR1 reads LGHDT; CDR2 reads YNNKEL (reference sequence). The CDR3 consists of 15 residues. V gave up 0 bases and J gave up 4 bases, with 10 bases separating them. The CDR3 loop reads CASSQEGQPNQPQHF. CDR3 sequence (DNA): TGTGCCAGCAGCCAAGAGGGTCAGCCTAATCAGCCCCAGCATTTT.

Of note for this clone: One end of the junction is discordant with germline, which a read error may explain. The chain employs TRBV11-2 and TRBJ1-2; 9 bases are a match to TRBD1. Looked up from germline, CDR1 is SGHAT and CDR2 is FQNNGV. CDR3 length: 16 residues. CDR3 sequence reads: CASSLVIRDRDYGYTF. In DNA, the CDR3 is TGTGCCAGCAGCTTAGTCATCCGGGACAGGGACTACGGCTACACCTTC.

The CDR3 DNA is TGTGCCAGTAGTACTGGGGGACGGGTGACTGAAGCTTTCTTT. Protein product: CASSTGGRVTEAFF. This chain connects TRBV19 to TRBJ1-1; weak D call: TRBD1 (5 bases). CDR3 size: 14 residues. V was cut by 4 bases and J by 5 bases, with 14 bases left in between. Germline CDR1 is LNHDA and CDR2 is SQIVND (reference sequence).

V usage is TRBV27 and J usage is TRBJ2-3; tentative D call: TRBD1 (5 bases). CDR3 length: 15 residues. CDR1 is MNHEY and CDR2 is SMNVEV in the germline V gene (reference sequence). Trimming took 3 bases from V and 3 from J, leaving 13 bases between them. The CDR3 DNA sequence: TGTGCCAGCAGTTTTCTAGGGGCGCGGACAGATACGCAGTATTTT. Translated: CASSFLGARTDTQYF.

The J gene is TRBJ1-3, the V gene TRBV3-1 (or the pseudogene TRBV3-2); perhaps TRBD1 as D (5 bases). V gave up 0 bases and J gave up 0 bases, with 9 bases separating them. Germline values: CDR1 LGHDT, CDR2 YNNKEL (reference sequence). CDR3 length: 16 residues. For the CDR3, the DNA is TGTGCCAGCAGCCAAGATCGGGGGGTCTCTGGAAACACCATATATTTT. It translates to CASSQDRGVSGNTIYF.

The rearrangement joins TRBV3-1 (or the pseudogene TRBV3-2) to TRBJ2-1; 13 bases align to TRBD2. With V trimmed by 3 bases and J by 15 bases, 8 bases remained unmatched. This CDR3 comprises 14 residues. Per germline, CDR1 LGHDT and CDR2 YNNKEL (reference sequence). The CDR3 is CASSHGGLAGPAFF. The CDR3 coding sequence is TGTGCCAGCAGCCATGGGGGACTAGCGGGGCCCGCGTTCTTC.

V usage is TRBV7-2 and J usage is TRBJ2-3; D unresolved. Germline CDR1 reads SGHTA; CDR2 reads FQGNSA. This CDR3 has 12 residues. V gave up 4 bases and J gave up 7 bases, with 9 bases separating them. The CDR3 here is CASSSYTNTQYF. The CDR3, as DNA: TGTGCCAGCAGCTCCTACACGAATACGCAGTATTTT.

The CDR3: CASSSRLVSPAFF. CDR3 bases: TGTGCCAGCAGTTCAAGGCTTGTCTCCCCAGCTTTCTTT. The V and J genes are TRBV12-3 or TRBV12-4 and TRBJ1-1, with D hard to call. Trimming removed 4 bases at V and 10 bases at J, with 16 bases between. The CDR3 covers 13 residues.

There are a few counts of this clone. The chain combines TRBV20-1 with TRBJ1-5, with D hard to call. This CDR3 has 14 residues. The V end was cut by 3 bases, the J end by 4 bases, with 13 bases between. Germline CDR1 is DFQATT and CDR2 is SNEGSKA (reference sequence). CDR3 protein: CSASRDILNQPQHF. CDR3 sequence (DNA): TGCAGTGCTAGTCGAGATATTCTGAATCAGCCCCAGCATTTT.

This chain uses TRBV4-1 with TRBJ2-1; 8 bases line up with TRBD1. This CDR3 contains 16 residues. Trimming removed 0 bases from V and 4 bases from J; junction bases left unmatched: 5. Germline values: CDR1 MGHRA, CDR2 YSYEKL. This CDR3 reads CASSQDDRGFYNEQFF. The DNA of the CDR3 is TGCGCCAGCAGCCAAGATGACAGGGGTTTTTACAATGAGCAGTTCTTC.

V and J are TRBV19 and TRBJ1-2; TRBD1 agrees at 10 bases. Germline V gene lookup returns CDR1 LNHDA and CDR2 SQIVND (reference sequence). The CDR3 is 13 amino acids. The V and J ends lost 6 bases and 5 bases, in that order; junction bases with no gene match: 3. The CDR3 nucleotides are TGTGCCAGTAGGGCGGGACAGGGGTATGGCTACACCTTC. Protein sequence: CASRAGQGYGYTF.

J is TRBJ2-2 and V is TRBV5-4, with D unclear. Germline CDR1 reads SGHNT; CDR2 reads YYREEE (reference sequence). The CDR3 has 15 residues. V was pared by 1 base and J by 2 bases, with 9 bases between. The CDR3 region is CASSLSSTNTGELFF. CDR3 DNA sequence: TGTGCCAGCAGCTTGTCGTCAACAAACACCGGGGAGCTGTTTTTT.

A word on this clone: Additional DNA sequences in this sample encode the identical CDR3. This sequence joins TRBV7-2 and TRBJ1-1, with D hard to call. The CDR3 sequence is 11 residues long. The V end was cut by 5 bases, the J end by 5 bases, with 6 bases between. The V gene's germline CDR1 is SGHTA and CDR2 FQGNSA. CDR3 loop: CASSLLTEAFF. The CDR3 coding sequence is TGTGCCAGCAGCCTCTTGACTGAAGCTTTCTTT.